Listed below are T cell receptor beta chains from one sample, sequenced in a study of liver allograft versus peripheral blood T cells. TCRdb reanalysed the reads using MiXCR and keeps one entry per CDR3 protein. The sample consists of over 10,000 distinct CDR3 sequences, about 19% of them appearing once. The source is a human patient who had a liver transplant. Some T cells may be transferred from the graft donor. The CDR3 runs from the conserved cysteine through the conserved F or W. D genes are given only for firm matches. The size entry is marked missing in some rows and otherwise reads once, few, many or a size class.

DNA	CDR3	V	J	size	length	D
TGTGCCAGCAGTGTAATCGAGACAGGACTCTACAATGAGCAGTTCTTC	CASSVIETGLYNEQFF	TRBV6-1	TRBJ2-1	NA	16	NA
TGTGCCATCAGTGAGTCTGGCAGGGCTGGGGCCAACGTCCTGACTTTC	CAISESGRAGANVLTF	TRBV10-3	TRBJ2-6	medium-sized	16	NA
TGTGCCAGCAGTACCAAGGCGGGGGAAGCTTTCTTT	CASSTKAGEAFF	TRBV28	TRBJ1-1	few	12	NA
TGTGCCAGCAGCCCAGGGGGCGCAGGAAACTATGGCTACACCTTC	CASSPGGAGNYGYTF	TRBV5-4	TRBJ1-2	NA	15	TRBD1
TGTGCCAGCTACCCCGGGACAGGGAGCCCACCCCTCCACTTT	CASYPGTGSPPLHF	TRBV28	TRBJ1-6	many	14	TRBD1
TGCAGTGCTAGGGCCGGACAGGGGCCTACGAAGCAGTACTTC	CSARAGQGPTKQYF	TRBV20-1	TRBJ2-7	NA	14	TRBD1
TGTGCCAGCAGCAGTACAGGGAGGCACGAGCAGTACTTC	CASSSTGRHEQYF	TRBV7-9	TRBJ2-7	NA	13	NA
TGTGCCAGCAGCGTAGCCCTGCGGGACACTGAAGCTTTCTTT	CASSVALRDTEAFF	TRBV9	TRBJ1-1	many	14	NA
TGTGCCAGCAGCTCATATCAGAGAGTCACTGAAGCTTTCTTT	CASSSYQRVTEAFF	TRBV7-9	TRBJ1-1	NA	14	NA
TGTGCCAGCAGCACGGACCCAAATCAGCCCCAGCATTTT	CASSTDPNQPQHF	TRBV6-1	TRBJ1-5	medium-sized	13	NA
TGTGCCAGCAGCGTAGGCGGGAACTCCTACAATGAGCAGTTCTTC	CASSVGGNSYNEQFF	TRBV9	TRBJ2-1	NA	15	NA
TGTGCCAGTAGTTCCCCGGGTGTCCAAGAGACCCAGTACTTC	CASSSPGVQETQYF	TRBV19	TRBJ2-5	NA	14	NA
TGTGCCAGCAGCCAAGGATACCTCAATGAGCAGTTCTTC	CASSQGYLNEQFF	TRBV14	TRBJ2-1	few	13	NA
TGTGCCAGCAGTAGACAGGGAGATGAAAAACTGTTTTTT	CASSRQGDEKLFF	TRBV6-1	TRBJ1-4	many	13	TRBD1
TGTGCCACCAGTGTCCTGCAGGCGGGGAGAGAGACCCAGTACTTC	CATSVLQAGRETQYF	TRBV24-1	TRBJ2-5	medium-sized	15	NA
TGTGCCAGCAGTTTAGTAGGGCCCAATCAGCCCCAGCATTTT	CASSLVGPNQPQHF	TRBV27	TRBJ1-5	NA	14	NA
TGTGCCAGCAGCTTAGTCCCAGCGGGAGGGCCCGGTACGCAGTATTTT	CASSLVPAGGPGTQYF	TRBV7-2	TRBJ2-3	NA	16	TRBD2
TGTGCCACCCGGGACTTACTCCCGCGGGATACGCAGTATTTT	CATRDLLPRDTQYF	TRBV28	TRBJ2-3	few	14	NA
TGTGCCAGCAGTAATGAGGGACTGACCTACGAAGAGCAGTACTTC	CASSNEGLTYEEQYF	TRBV6-6	TRBJ2-7	large	15	NA
TGTGCCGCTAGCCCCTATTCGGAAGTCTCTGGAAACACCATATATTTT	CAASPYSEVSGNTIYF	TRBV10-3	TRBJ1-3	few	16	NA
TGTGCCAGCAGTTTCGTGGGACAGGGCCCCACAGATACGCAGTATTTT	CASSFVGQGPTDTQYF	TRBV28	TRBJ2-3	NA	16	TRBD1
TGTGCCATCAGTGATTTGAGGGGGAATTCACCCCTCCACTTT	CAISDLRGNSPLHF	TRBV10-3	TRBJ1-6	medium-sized	14	NA
TGTGCCAGCAGTAACAGGGGCGAAACCTATGGCTACACCTTC	CASSNRGETYGYTF	TRBV6-1	TRBJ1-2	medium-sized	14	TRBD1
TGCGCCAGCAGCTTGACAGGGCGGGGCGAGCAGTACTTC	CASSLTGRGEQYF	TRBV5-1	TRBJ2-7	NA	13	NA
TGTGCCAGCAGCCGCGCCCAGCACGTTACTTCAGATACGCAGTATTTT	CASSRAQHVTSDTQYF	TRBV13	TRBJ2-3	NA	16	NA
TGTGCCAGCAGGGCACAGGGTGCGGCTAATGAAAAACTGTTTTTT	CASRAQGAANEKLFF	TRBV6-5	TRBJ1-4	few	15	NA
TGTGCCAGCAGTTACCAGGCCTTCTCCTACGAGCAGTACTTC	CASSYQAFSYEQYF	TRBV6-2/TRBV6-3	TRBJ2-7	many	14	NA
TGCAGTGCTAGAGATCGAGACACCGGGGAGCTGTTTTTT	CSARDRDTGELFF	TRBV20-1	TRBJ2-2	NA	13	NA
TGTGCCAGCAGTATTAACAGGGGATTTAATTCACCCCTCCACTTT	CASSINRGFNSPLHF	TRBV28	TRBJ1-6	few	15	TRBD1
TGTGCCAGCAGCTTGACCGGGACCTTTGACTATGGCTACACCTTC	CASSLTGTFDYGYTF	TRBV5-6	TRBJ1-2	many	15	NA
TGCAGTGCTAGGTCTGGGCTAGCGGGAGTAAATGAGCAGTTCTTC	CSARSGLAGVNEQFF	TRBV20-1	TRBJ2-1	NA	15	TRBD2
TGCAGTGCTATCCGGGGTGTGGAGACTGAAGCTTTCTTT	CSAIRGVETEAFF	TRBV20-1	TRBJ1-1	NA	13	NA
TGCAGCGGGGAGGAGGCCCAACAGTATTTT	CSGEEAQQYF	TRBV29-1	TRBJ2-3	many	10	NA
TGTGCCAGTAGAACGACAGGGGGTAGCAATCAGCCCCAGCATTTT	CASRTTGGSNQPQHF	TRBV19	TRBJ1-5	many	15	TRBD1
TGTGCCAGCAGCCGTCCGGGGGCGGGGAAGCCCCAGCATTTT	CASSRPGAGKPQHF	TRBV7-2	TRBJ1-5	many	14	NA
TGTGCCAGCAGCTTAGACCAGATCTATGGCTACACCTTC	CASSLDQIYGYTF	TRBV7-9	TRBJ1-2	once	13	NA
TGTGCCAGCAAGTCACAAACGGAGCAGTACTTC	CASKSQTEQYF	TRBV28	TRBJ2-7	NA	11	NA
TGTGCCAGCAGTTACGGGGGAAACACTGAAGCTTTCTTT	CASSYGGNTEAFF	TRBV6-6	TRBJ1-1	many	13	NA
TGTGCCAGCAGTTACTCTCATAGCTCCTATAATTCACCCCTCCACTTT	CASSYSHSSYNSPLHF	TRBV6-5	TRBJ1-6	few	16	NA
TGTGCCAGCAGCCGACAGGGGGCATCGATTCATGGCTACACCTTC	CASSRQGASIHGYTF	TRBV27	TRBJ1-2	many	15	TRBD1
TGTGCCAGCAGCCAGACTGAGACAGATACGCAGTATTTT	CASSQTETDTQYF	TRBV5-4	TRBJ2-3	NA	13	NA
TGTGCCACCAGTGAACCGATCTACAATGAGCAGTTCTTC	CATSEPIYNEQFF	TRBV24-1	TRBJ2-1	medium-sized	13	NA
TGTGCCAGCAGTGTAGCAGGGGGCGTGCCCGGGGAGCTGTTTTTT	CASSVAGGVPGELFF	TRBV6-5	TRBJ2-2	NA	15	TRBD1
TGTGCCAGCAGTTTATCCGGGACAGGGGCCCCGTATGGCTACACCTTC	CASSLSGTGAPYGYTF	TRBV27	TRBJ1-2	NA	16	TRBD1
TGTGCCAGCGTTATACAGGGGGGCACTGAAGCTTTCTTT	CASVIQGGTEAFF	TRBV6-1	TRBJ1-1	medium-sized	13	TRBD1
TGTGCCAGCAGGTTGAAAGTCGGGACAGGGGCCTACGAGCAGTACTTC	CASRLKVGTGAYEQYF	TRBV6-1	TRBJ2-7	many	16	TRBD1
TGTGCCAGCAGCTTACGGGTAGCGGGAGGGTTCAATGAGCAGTTCTTC	CASSLRVAGGFNEQFF	TRBV7-2	TRBJ2-1	few	16	TRBD2
TGTGCCAGCAGTTACTCGAGTATAAGCTCTGGGGCCAACGTCCTGACTTTC	CASSYSSISSGANVLTF	TRBV6-5	TRBJ2-6	NA	17	NA
TGTGCCAGCAGCTTAATGGGCGGGAGGGGCACAGATACGCAGTATTTT	CASSLMGGRGTDTQYF	TRBV7-9	TRBJ2-3	few	16	TRBD2